The rows below give T cell receptor beta chains drawn from one sample of a study of blood T cell repertoires in COVID-19. Profiled with immunoSEQ multiplex PCR; TCRdb holds only in-frame clones, not every one. The sample consists of about 250,000 clones, around 85% of them appearing once. The sequencing sample was made of peripheral blood. All receptors come from an elderly woman with acute or convalescent COVID-19. CDR3s include the opening cysteine and the closing phenylalanine or tryptophan. D genes are given only for firm matches. The size entry is marked missing in some rows and otherwise reads once, few, many or a size class.

.	TRBJ2-1	.	TRBV3-1/TRBV3-2	CASSQYGQYNEQFF	TGTGCCAGCAGCCAATACGGACAGTACAATGAGCAGTTCTTC
.	TRBJ1-4	TRBD1	TRBV7-2	CASSLRTGGGRDEKLFF	TGTGCCAGCAGCTTACGGACAGGGGGGGGAAGGGATGAAAAACTGTTTTTT
.	TRBJ1-2	.	TRBV27	CASSSPGSAGYTF	TGTGCCAGCAGTTCGCCAGGGTCTGCTGGCTACACCTTC
.	TRBJ1-2	.	TRBV15	CATSRDLGRPNYGYTF	TGTGCCACCAGCAGAGATTTGGGGAGGCCAAACTATGGCTACACCTTC
.	TRBJ2-3	.	TRBV3-1/TRBV3-2	CASRLRDTQYF	TGTGCCAGCAGGCTGCGGGATACGCAGTATTTT
.	TRBJ2-7	.	TRBV16	CASSQSPGISEQYF	TGTGCCAGCAGCCAATCGCCAGGGATAAGCGAGCAGTACTTC
.	TRBJ1-5	TRBD1	TRBV27	CASSFHGTGDQPQHF	TGTGCCAGCAGTTTCCACGGGACAGGGGACCAGCCCCAGCATTTT
once	TRBJ1-4	.	TRBV5-1	CASRQTGTNEKLFF	TGCGCCAGCCGGCAGACGGGAACTAATGAAAAACTGTTTTTT
.	TRBJ2-5	TRBD2	TRBV6-1	CASSDQTSGGQETQYF	TGTGCCAGCAGTGACCAGACTAGCGGAGGACAAGAGACCCAGTACTTC
.	TRBJ2-7	.	TRBV5-1	CASSLDGSHPYEQYF	TGCGCCAGCAGCTTGGACGGGAGCCATCCTTACGAGCAGTACTTC
.	TRBJ1-4	.	TRBV2	CASRAWGQSTNEKLFF	TGTGCCAGCAGAGCCTGGGGGCAGTCAACTAATGAAAAACTGTTTTTT
.	TRBJ2-1	TRBD2	TRBV7-6	CASSSLERTSGYNEQFF	TGTGCCAGCAGCTCCCTGGAGCGGACTAGCGGGTACAATGAGCAGTTCTTC
.	TRBJ2-7	.	TRBV7-9	CASSPDSNEQYF	TGTGCCAGCAGCCCCGACAGTAACGAGCAGTACTTC
.	TRBJ1-1	.	TRBV4-2	CASSQGGWGRAFF	TGTGCCAGCAGCCAAGGAGGGTGGGGGCGAGCTTTCTTT
once	TRBJ1-4	TRBD1	TRBV7-2	CASSSGQGLIEKLFF	TGTGCCAGCAGCTCGGGACAGGGCTTAATTGAAAAACTGTTTTTT
.	TRBJ2-5	TRBD2	TRBV7-9	CASLPRGGRAQETQYF	TGTGCCAGCTTACCTCGGGGGGGAAGGGCCCAAGAGACCCAGTACTTC
.	TRBJ1-1	.	TRBV5-1	CASSPEIRRGTEAFF	TGCGCCAGCAGCCCCGAAATTCGGAGGGGCACTGAAGCTTTCTTT
.	TRBJ1-2	.	TRBV25-1	CASSPQVASYGYTF	TGTGCCAGCAGTCCTCAGGTAGCGAGCTATGGCTACACCTTC
.	TRBJ2-1	TRBD2	TRBV9	CASSVSPGLARGEQFF	TGTGCCAGCAGCGTAAGCCCGGGACTAGCGCGAGGGGAGCAGTTCTTC
.	TRBJ1-4	.	TRBV4-1	CASSQDMRSLEKLFF	TGCGCCAGCAGCCAAGATATGAGGAGTCTCGAAAAACTGTTTTTT
.	TRBJ2-5	.	TRBV5-6	CASSAYDQDYQETQYF	TGTGCCAGCAGCGCTTATGATCAGGATTACCAAGAGACCCAGTACTTC
.	TRBJ1-1	TRBD1	TRBV6-5	CASTISRTGYTEAFF	TGTGCCAGCACCATCTCCCGGACAGGCTACACTGAAGCTTTCTTT
once	TRBJ1-5	.	TRBV18	CASSPPGLRQAQHF	TGTGCCAGCTCACCACCGGGTTTACGGCAGGCCCAGCATTTT
once	TRBJ2-5	.	TRBV3-1/TRBV3-2	CASSQDRLLSAQYF	TGTGCCAGCAGCCAAGATCGCCTATTATCGGCCCAGTACTTC
many	TRBJ2-5	TRBD1	TRBV7-4	CASSSRPGQGEETQYF	TGTGCCAGCAGCTCGCGACCGGGACAGGGGGAAGAGACCCAGTACTTC
.	TRBJ2-7	TRBD2	TRBV13	CASSQSGSIVYSGGTFEQYF	TGTGCCAGCAGCCAATCGGGGTCAATAGTATATAGCGGGGGGACTTTTGAGCAGTACTTC
.	TRBJ2-3	TRBD2	TRBV3-1/TRBV3-2	CASSQASGGTLTDTQYF	TGTGCCAGCAGCCAAGCTAGCGGGGGGACACTCACAGATACGCAGTATTTT